Listed below are T cell receptor beta chains from one sample, sequenced in a study of CD8 T cells in ankylosing spondylitis. TCRdb independently ran MiXCR on the 5' RACE reads; one entry per CDR3 protein. In the table there are some 240,000 distinct CDR3 sequences, under 30% of which are singletons. The material sequenced was blood, either unsorted or a sorted T cell fraction (not recorded which). The receptors come from a male donor with ankylosing spondylitis or in good health (not recorded which). Both conserved end residues are part of each CDR3. D genes are given only for firm matches. The size field is filled for only some rows; it gives once, few, many or a size class.

TRBJ2-1,NA,TRBV7-7,few,TGTGCCAGCAGCCCGGGGTACGGCGATGAGCAGTTCTTC,CASSPGYGDEQFF
TRBJ2-7,NA,TRBV4-2,NA,TGTGCCAGCAGCCATACCGGGACCCTGGTCCTTTACGAGCAGTACTTC,CASSHTGTLVLYEQYF
TRBJ2-1,NA,TRBV18,NA,TGTGCCAGCTCAATAGACGGACAGCTCTCCTACAATGAGCAGTTCTTC,CASSIDGQLSYNEQFF
TRBJ2-7,NA,TRBV6-5,few,TGTGCCAGCAGTTACCGGGACTCCTACTCCTACGAGCAGTACTTC,CASSYRDSYSYEQYF
TRBJ2-1,TRBD1,TRBV20-1,many,TGCAGTGCTAAGGACAGGGGCTCCTACAATGAGCAGTTCTTC,CSAKDRGSYNEQFF
TRBJ2-7,NA,TRBV5-1,few,TGCGCCAGCAGCTTGGAAGACAGGTCCTACGAGCAGTACTTC,CASSLEDRSYEQYF
TRBJ2-1,NA,TRBV24-1,NA,TGTGCCACGACCGACAGATACAATGAGCAGTTCTTC,CATTDRYNEQFF
TRBJ2-7,NA,TRBV20-1,NA,TGCAGTGCTAGCCCCGACGGAAACTACGAGCAGTACTTC,CSASPDGNYEQYF
TRBJ1-1,TRBD1,TRBV12-3/TRBV12-4,many,TGTGCCAGCAGTTTGGACAGGGGGCGAGACACTGAAGCTTTCTTT,CASSLDRGRDTEAFF
TRBJ1-5,TRBD1,TRBV20-1,few,TGCAGTGCTCCCGTAGGGACAGGGATTTTGAATCAGCCCCAGCATTTT,CSAPVGTGILNQPQHF
TRBJ2-7,TRBD1,TRBV20-1,NA,TGCAGTGCTGCCGGGACAGTATCCTACGAGCAGTACTTC,CSAAGTVSYEQYF
TRBJ1-1,NA,TRBV20-1,NA,TGCAGTGCTAGTTTGCCGGGACGATGGACTGAAGCTTTCTTT,CSASLPGRWTEAFF
TRBJ1-2,NA,TRBV20-1,few,TGCAGTGCTAGCCCAGACAGGACCCCCTATGGCTACACCTTC,CSASPDRTPYGYTF
TRBJ1-5,NA,TRBV29-1,many,TGCAGCGTTGCAGAAAACACTTATCAGCCCCAGCATTTT,CSVAENTYQPQHF
TRBJ2-5,NA,TRBV5-5,many,TGTGCCAGCAGCTTTTTCAGTGAAGAGACCCAGTACTTC,CASSFFSEETQYF
TRBJ2-3,NA,TRBV7-2,many,TGTGCCAGCAGCCTGTATAGCGATACGCAGTATTTT,CASSLYSDTQYF
TRBJ2-5,NA,TRBV20-1,NA,TGCAGTGCTAGCAGGCAGCTAGAGACCCAGTACTTC,CSASRQLETQYF
TRBJ1-2,NA,TRBV20-1,NA,TGCAGTGCTAGGCAGTTCTATGGCTGTGGCTACACCTTC,CSARQFYGCGYTF
TRBJ2-3,NA,TRBV25-1,many,TGTGCCAGCAGTGCCGCTGCAGCTAGCACAGATACGCAGTATTTT,CASSAAAASTDTQYF
TRBJ2-5,TRBD2,TRBV20-1,few,TGCAGTGCTAGAGATGGACTAGCGGGGGCCCGGGCCCAGTACTTC,CSARDGLAGARAQYF
TRBJ2-7,TRBD1,TRBV20-1,NA,TGCAGTGCTCCTCCCGCCCGGACAGGGGCGGACGAGCAGTACTTC,CSAPPARTGADEQYF
TRBJ2-1,NA,TRBV12-3/TRBV12-4,few,TGTGCCAGCAGTTTCGTGGGATTCCAGGCCTCCTACAATGAGCAGTTCTTC,CASSFVGFQASYNEQFF
TRBJ2-2,TRBD2,TRBV12-3/TRBV12-4,many,TGTGCCAGCAGTTTGTCGGGGGGGTTCAGGGAGCTGTTTTTT,CASSLSGGFRELFF
TRBJ1-2,NA,TRBV25-1,few,TGTGCCAGCAGTCGGCAGTCCTATGGCTACACCTTC,CASSRQSYGYTF
TRBJ2-7,TRBD2,TRBV12-3/TRBV12-4,few,TGTGCCAGCAGTTTACTGGGGGAGGGCTACGAGCAGTACTTC,CASSLLGEGYEQYF
TRBJ1-2,NA,TRBV5-5,few,TGTGCCAGCAGCTTGCCAGGGACCAGATATGGCTACGCCTTC,CASSLPGTRYGYAF
TRBJ1-5,NA,TRBV6-1,many,TGTGCCAGCAGTGAAGTTCTAAGGGTAGGGACTCCCCAGCATTTT,CASSEVLRVGTPQHF
TRBJ2-7,NA,TRBV7-2,few,TGTGCCAGCAGCTGGGGGCTCAGCTACGAGCAGTACTTC,CASSWGLSYEQYF
TRBJ2-5,NA,TRBV7-2,many,TGTGCCAGCAGCTTGCTAGCGCGAGGGGAGACCCAGTACTTC,CASSLLARGETQYF
TRBJ2-3,TRBD2,TRBV15,NA,TGTGCCACCAGCAGCGGCGGGGGGCGCACAGATACGCAGTATTTT,CATSSGGGRTDTQYF
TRBJ2-3,NA,TRBV20-1,NA,TGCAGTGCTAGAGATCTACGGGGGGCCCAAGATACGCAGTATTTT,CSARDLRGAQDTQYF
TRBJ2-3,TRBD1,TRBV7-2,NA,TGTGCCAGCAGCTTGGGACAGGGGATTCGAGGAGATACGCAGTATTTT,CASSLGQGIRGDTQYF
TRBJ1-5,TRBD1,TRBV3-1,many,TGTGCCAGCAGCCCCGGACAGGGAGGTCAGCCCCAGCATTTT,CASSPGQGGQPQHF
TRBJ2-1,NA,TRBV6-4,NA,TGTGCCAGCAGTGACTTGTGGGGGGGCAAGAATGAGCAGTTCTTC,CASSDLWGGKNEQFF
TRBJ2-3,TRBD2,TRBV4-2,NA,TGTGCCAGCAGCCAAGAGGGACTAGCGGGGAGCGATACGCAGTATTTT,CASSQEGLAGSDTQYF
TRBJ1-2,NA,TRBV2,once,TGTGCCAGCAGAGAAGGGACGTCTAACTATGGCTACACCTTC,CASREGTSNYGYTF
TRBJ2-7,NA,TRBV12-3/TRBV12-4,many,TGTGCCAGCAGCGACAGAGAGTACGAGCAGTACTTC,CASSDREYEQYF
TRBJ2-7,TRBD1,TRBV12-3/TRBV12-4,few,TGTGCCAGCAGTTACAGGGGGCTCCACGAGCAGTACTTC,CASSYRGLHEQYF
TRBJ2-4,NA,TRBV20-1,NA,TGCAGTGCTTGGGGGGTGGACAAAAACATTCAGTACTTC,CSAWGVDKNIQYF
TRBJ2-6,NA,TRBV20-1,NA,TGCAGTGCCCCCCCCCGCTCTGGGGCCAACGTCCTGACTTTC,CSAPPRSGANVLTF
TRBJ1-6,NA,TRBV12-3/TRBV12-4,NA,TGTGCCAGCAGTTTAGGCACACCCAATTCACCCCTCCACTTT,CASSLGTPNSPLHF
TRBJ1-5,NA,TRBV7-2,many,TGTGCCAGCAGCTCGACCCCGGGGCCAAATCAGCCCCAGCATTTT,CASSSTPGPNQPQHF
TRBJ2-7,NA,TRBV9,many,TGTGCCAGCAGCGCGGACGGATACTACGAGCAGTACTTC,CASSADGYYEQYF
TRBJ2-7,TRBD1,TRBV20-1,NA,TGCAGTGCTAGAAGGGACAGCCTCTACGAGCAGTACTTC,CSARRDSLYEQYF
TRBJ2-7,TRBD2,TRBV10-3,many,TGTGCCATCAGTGAGGGGACTATCACCTACGAGCAGTACTTC,CAISEGTITYEQYF
TRBJ2-5,TRBD1,TRBV6-1,NA,TGTGCCAGCAGTGAAAGTTGGACAGGGAGGGAGACCCAGTACTTC,CASSESWTGRETQYF
TRBJ2-7,NA,TRBV6-4,many,TGTGCCAGCAGTGACAACTACGAGCAGTACTTC,CASSDNYEQYF
TRBJ2-5,NA,TRBV20-1,few,TGCAGTGCTAGGACCGACAGCCAAGAGACCCAGTACTTC,CSARTDSQETQYF
TRBJ2-2,NA,TRBV12-3/TRBV12-4,NA,TGTGCCAGCCACTCGGCTACGGGGACGTACACCGGGGAGCTGTTTTTT,CASHSATGTYTGELFF
TRBJ2-7,NA,TRBV5-1,NA,TGCGCCAGCAGCTCCCCTAAGGGGGGGAACGCCTACGAGCAGTACTTC,CASSSPKGGNAYEQYF
TRBJ2-7,TRBD1,TRBV10-3,NA,TGTGCCATCAGGGGGGTTAGGGAGACAGGGGAAATGTCCTACGAGCAGTACTTC,CAIRGVRETGEMSYEQYF
TRBJ2-7,TRBD2,TRBV20-1,few,TGCAGTGCTAGGTCTAGCGGATACTACGAGCAGTACTTC,CSARSSGYYEQYF
TRBJ1-2,NA,TRBV20-1,many,TGCAGTGCTAGCCCCCCTGGCTACTCTAACTATGGCTACACCTTC,CSASPPGYSNYGYTF